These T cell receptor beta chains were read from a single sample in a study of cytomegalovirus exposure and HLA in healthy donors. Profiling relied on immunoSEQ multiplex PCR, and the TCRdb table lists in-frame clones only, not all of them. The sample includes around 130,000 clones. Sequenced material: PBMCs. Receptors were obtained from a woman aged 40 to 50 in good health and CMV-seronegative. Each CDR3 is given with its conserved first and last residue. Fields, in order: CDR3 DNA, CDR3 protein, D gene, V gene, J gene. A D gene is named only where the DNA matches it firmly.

CDR3nt: TGTGCCAGCAGAGGGGGGGGCGGGGTGAACACTGAAGCTTTCTTT
CDR3aa: CASRGGGGVNTEAFF
d_gene: -
v_gene: TRBV27
j_gene: TRBJ1-1

CDR3nt: TGTGCCAGCAGCAACGGGGACAGCTATGGCTACACCTTC
CDR3aa: CASSNGDSYGYTF
d_gene: TRBD1
v_gene: TRBV6-5
j_gene: TRBJ1-2

CDR3nt: TGTGCCAGCAGAACCGGCGGAGACAACTATGGCTACACCTTC
CDR3aa: CASRTGGDNYGYTF
d_gene: -
v_gene: TRBV7-3
j_gene: TRBJ1-2

CDR3nt: TGCACCAGCAGCCAAGATTATAAGTACTCCTCTGGGGCCAACGTCCTGACTTTC
CDR3aa: CTSSQDYKYSSGANVLTF
d_gene: -
v_gene: TRBV4-3
j_gene: TRBJ2-6

CDR3nt: TGTGCCAGTAGTATTGAGGTGGTGAGTGGCACTGAAGCTTTCTTT
CDR3aa: CASSIEVVSGTEAFF
d_gene: -
v_gene: TRBV19
j_gene: TRBJ1-1

CDR3nt: TGCGCCAGCAGCCGGGGGGGGCTCTATGGCTACACCTTC
CDR3aa: CASSRGGLYGYTF
d_gene: -
v_gene: TRBV4-3
j_gene: TRBJ1-2

CDR3nt: TGTGCCAGCAGCTTGGGAGGGACAGTATCTGGAAACACCATATATTTT
CDR3aa: CASSLGGTVSGNTIYF
d_gene: TRBD1
v_gene: TRBV5-4
j_gene: TRBJ1-3

CDR3nt: TGTGCCAGCAGTTTCAAACAGGCATCTTCCTACGAGCAGTACTTC
CDR3aa: CASSFKQASSYEQYF
d_gene: -
v_gene: TRBV28
j_gene: TRBJ2-7

CDR3nt: TGTGCCAGCAGCTCCCGGGAGACCCTCCTTGGAAACACCATATATTTT
CDR3aa: CASSSRETLLGNTIYF
d_gene: -
v_gene: TRBV7-9
j_gene: TRBJ1-3

CDR3nt: TGTGCCAGTAGTTCTGAGAGCCACCGCGATGAAAAACTGTTTTTT
CDR3aa: CASSSESHRDEKLFF
d_gene: -
v_gene: TRBV19
j_gene: TRBJ1-4

CDR3nt: TGCGCCAGCAGCTTGGTTCTAGGCGGGGGGGCCACAGATACGCAGTATTTT
CDR3aa: CASSLVLGGGATDTQYF
d_gene: TRBD2
v_gene: TRBV5-1
j_gene: TRBJ2-3

CDR3nt: TGCAGCGTTGGACAGTGGGACACTGAAGCTTTCTTT
CDR3aa: CSVGQWDTEAFF
d_gene: -
v_gene: TRBV29-1
j_gene: TRBJ1-1

CDR3nt: TGTGCCAGCAGGGCCGCAGGGGCGACGAACACTGAAGCTTTCTTT
CDR3aa: CASRAAGATNTEAFF
d_gene: -
v_gene: TRBV6-6
j_gene: TRBJ1-1

CDR3nt: TGTGCCAGCAGGCGGGGACAGGCAGCTAACTATGGCTACACCTTC
CDR3aa: CASRRGQAANYGYTF
d_gene: TRBD1
v_gene: TRBV6-5
j_gene: TRBJ1-2

CDR3nt: TGTGCCAGCAGCACCTACAGGGGAGAGACCCAGTACTTC
CDR3aa: CASSTYRGETQYF
d_gene: TRBD1
v_gene: TRBV7-3
j_gene: TRBJ2-5

CDR3nt: TGTGCCAGCAGCTCCCGGGACAGGGCCGACGAGCAGTACTTC
CDR3aa: CASSSRDRADEQYF
d_gene: TRBD1
v_gene: TRBV5-6
j_gene: TRBJ2-7

CDR3nt: TGTGCCAGCAGCTCCAGGACAGGGACACTATACTATGGCTACACCTTC
CDR3aa: CASSSRTGTLYYGYTF
d_gene: TRBD1
v_gene: TRBV5-4
j_gene: TRBJ1-2

CDR3nt: TGTGCGGAAGGGGGACAGGGGGCGAGGTACACCTTC
CDR3aa: CAEGGQGARYTF
d_gene: TRBD1
v_gene: TRBV6-1
j_gene: TRBJ1-2

CDR3nt: TGTGCTAGCAGCAGACAGTCACAAGAGACCCAGTACTTC
CDR3aa: CASSRQSQETQYF
d_gene: -
v_gene: TRBV7-7
j_gene: TRBJ2-5

CDR3nt: TGCGCCAGCAGCCAACAGGGTTCGGCTGAAGCTTTCTTT
CDR3aa: CASSQQGSAEAFF
d_gene: -
v_gene: TRBV4-3
j_gene: TRBJ1-1

CDR3nt: TGTGCCACCAGCAGAGCGACAGGGACGAGCTCCTATAATTCACCCCTCCACTTT
CDR3aa: CATSRATGTSSYNSPLHF
d_gene: TRBD1
v_gene: TRBV15
j_gene: TRBJ1-6

CDR3nt: TGTGCCAGCAGCTTGTACGATCAGGGGACTGAAGCTTTCTTT
CDR3aa: CASSLYDQGTEAFF
d_gene: -
v_gene: TRBV5-5
j_gene: TRBJ1-1

CDR3nt: TGTGCCAGCAGCCATGACAGGCCCAAAGAGACCCAGTACTTC
CDR3aa: CASSHDRPKETQYF
d_gene: -
v_gene: TRBV5-6
j_gene: TRBJ2-5

CDR3nt: TGTGCCAGCAGCTTAGTAGGACAGGGAAGGAACACTGAAGCTTTCTTT
CDR3aa: CASSLVGQGRNTEAFF
d_gene: TRBD1
v_gene: TRBV7-2
j_gene: TRBJ1-1

CDR3nt: TGTGCCAGCAGCAAAAGATCCTTAAGGGCTCAAGGGAGAGACGGGGCCAACGTCCTGACTTTC
CDR3aa: CASSKRSLRAQGRDGANVLTF
d_gene: -
v_gene: TRBV21-1
j_gene: TRBJ2-6

CDR3nt: TGCGCCAGCAGCTTGGCCGCGGCCCCGGACGGGAGCTATGGCTACACCTTC
CDR3aa: CASSLAAAPDGSYGYTF
d_gene: -
v_gene: TRBV5-1
j_gene: TRBJ1-2

CDR3nt: TGTGCCAGCAGTGACAAGCGGGGGGCCTGGGAGACCCAGTACTTC
CDR3aa: CASSDKRGAWETQYF
d_gene: TRBD2
v_gene: TRBV25-1
j_gene: TRBJ2-5

CDR3nt: TGTGCCAGCAGCGGTCTGGCGGGGGGCCGAAACATTCAGTACTTC
CDR3aa: CASSGLAGGRNIQYF
d_gene: TRBD2
v_gene: TRBV7-2
j_gene: TRBJ2-4

CDR3nt: TGTGCCAGCAGTTTAGGGGAAGACTACTCTGGAAACACCATATATTTT
CDR3aa: CASSLGEDYSGNTIYF
d_gene: -
v_gene: TRBV27
j_gene: TRBJ1-3

CDR3nt: TGCGCCAGCAGCACTCTTACAGGGGGAGGCTATGGCTACACCTTC
CDR3aa: CASSTLTGGGYGYTF
d_gene: TRBD1
v_gene: TRBV4-3
j_gene: TRBJ1-2

CDR3nt: TGTGCCAGCAGCTCGCAAAAGCGAGGACAGGGTGGTAAAGCTTTCTTT
CDR3aa: CASSSQKRGQGGKAFF
d_gene: TRBD1
v_gene: TRBV7-8
j_gene: TRBJ1-1

CDR3nt: TGTGCCAGCGGCCTGAGACAGGGAAAAGAGCAGTACTTC
CDR3aa: CASGLRQGKEQYF
d_gene: TRBD1
v_gene: TRBV28
j_gene: TRBJ2-7

CDR3nt: TGTGCCAGCAGAGGGACAGGCCTTGTGGGCTACACCTTC
CDR3aa: CASRGTGLVGYTF
d_gene: TRBD1
v_gene: TRBV28
j_gene: TRBJ1-2

CDR3nt: TGTGCCATCAGTGATTCCCAAGCGGGGGAGACCCAGTACTTC
CDR3aa: CAISDSQAGETQYF
d_gene: TRBD2
v_gene: TRBV10-3
j_gene: TRBJ2-5

CDR3nt: TGTGCCAGCAGCTTAAGAGGCTATTCTAGCACAGATACGCAGTATTTT
CDR3aa: CASSLRGYSSTDTQYF
d_gene: -
v_gene: TRBV7-3
j_gene: TRBJ2-3

CDR3nt: TGTGCCAGCAGCGTAGGGGCAGGGGGAGGTACCGGGGAGCTGTTTTTT
CDR3aa: CASSVGAGGGTGELFF
d_gene: -
v_gene: TRBV9
j_gene: TRBJ2-2

CDR3nt: TGTGCCAGCGTTCAGGGGTCGACAGGGCCAGGCTATGGCTACACCTTC
CDR3aa: CASVQGSTGPGYGYTF
d_gene: TRBD1
v_gene: TRBV28
j_gene: TRBJ1-2

CDR3nt: TGTGCCAGCAGCTTGGGAGGGAATAGCAATCAGCCCCAGCATTTT
CDR3aa: CASSLGGNSNQPQHF
d_gene: -
v_gene: TRBV5-4
j_gene: TRBJ1-5

CDR3nt: TGTGCCAGCTCCGGGACTAGCGGGGGATCTAGCTCCTACGAGCAGTACTTC
CDR3aa: CASSGTSGGSSSYEQYF
d_gene: TRBD2
v_gene: TRBV18
j_gene: TRBJ2-7

CDR3nt: TGTGCCAGCAGCTTGCGGGGATCTGGGGCCAACGTCCTGACTTTC
CDR3aa: CASSLRGSGANVLTF
d_gene: -
v_gene: TRBV11-3
j_gene: TRBJ2-6

CDR3nt: TGTGCCAGCAGTGAGCAGGGGCACACCTACGAGCAGTACTTC
CDR3aa: CASSEQGHTYEQYF
d_gene: -
v_gene: TRBV6-1
j_gene: TRBJ2-7

CDR3nt: TGTGCCAGTAGTATTCCCGGACAGGGTAGGGATCAGCCCCAGCATTTT
CDR3aa: CASSIPGQGRDQPQHF
d_gene: TRBD1
v_gene: TRBV19
j_gene: TRBJ1-5

CDR3nt: TGTGCCAGCAGCCAGGGGGAGAGCTCCTACAATGAGCAGTTCTTC
CDR3aa: CASSQGESSYNEQFF
d_gene: TRBD1
v_gene: TRBV5-8
j_gene: TRBJ2-1

CDR3nt: TGTGCCAGCAGCTCCGGGACAGGAGGGAACACTGAAGCTTTCTTT
CDR3aa: CASSSGTGGNTEAFF
d_gene: TRBD1
v_gene: TRBV7-6
j_gene: TRBJ1-1

CDR3nt: TGTGCCACCAGCAGAGTGCAGGGGGCTGGGACCGGGGAGCTGTTTTTT
CDR3aa: CATSRVQGAGTGELFF
d_gene: TRBD1
v_gene: TRBV15
j_gene: TRBJ2-2

CDR3nt: TGTGCCAGCAGCCAATCGTCAACAGACTACCAGTACTTC
CDR3aa: CASSQSSTDYQYF
d_gene: -
v_gene: TRBV16
j_gene: TRBJ2-7

CDR3nt: TGTGCCAGCAGTTCGGAGTACGAGCAGTACTTC
CDR3aa: CASSSEYEQYF
d_gene: -
v_gene: TRBV28
j_gene: TRBJ2-7

CDR3nt: TGTGCTAGCAGCCGGGACAGTTCTGGGGCCAACGTCCTGACTTTC
CDR3aa: CASSRDSSGANVLTF
d_gene: TRBD1
v_gene: TRBV7-7
j_gene: TRBJ2-6

CDR3nt: TGTGCCAGCAGCCAAGATATAGACAAGGACTATGGCTACACCTTC
CDR3aa: CASSQDIDKDYGYTF
d_gene: -
v_gene: TRBV4-2
j_gene: TRBJ1-2

CDR3nt: TGTGCCAGCAGCCAAGACAGGGCTTCAGTAGGTGGCTACACCTTC
CDR3aa: CASSQDRASVGGYTF
d_gene: -
v_gene: TRBV4-2
j_gene: TRBJ1-2

CDR3nt: TGTGCCAGCAGCTTACAACACAGGAACACTGAAGCTTTCTTT
CDR3aa: CASSLQHRNTEAFF
d_gene: -
v_gene: TRBV7-2
j_gene: TRBJ1-1